The clone carrying this TCR beta chain was seen at least ten times. The target antigen is unknown. TCRdb passed the RT-PCR reads through MiXCR, listing each CDR3 protein once. The repertoire holds approximately 500,000 distinct CDR3 sequences, 10% to 15% seen once, with less than 15% in the top ten. These data come from a study of response to subunit inactivated influenza vaccine. Overall study results and limits: The authors put forward the suggestion that each seasonal influenza vaccination may bring in only a limited number of new T cells.

CDR1 is SQVTM, CDR2 ANQGSEA, per germline. CDR3 size: 13 residues. V trimming: 7 bases; J trimming: 1 base; junction bases outside the gene matches: 4. Source: PBMCs from blood, taken 40 to 50 days after vaccination. This TCR was sampled from a man aged 50 or older who received an inactivated influenza vaccine. V usage is TRBV29-1 and J usage is TRBJ2-3, with 8 bases lining up with TRBD2. The CDR3 sequence is CSAVAGRTDTQYF. The CDR3 DNA reads as TGCAGCGCCGTAGCGGGGCGCACAGATACGCAGTATTTT.